This T cell receptor (beta chain) was identified during a study of control samples from healthy donors and cancer patients. Method: immunoSEQ multiplex PCR; TCRdb's copy keeps in-frame clones and lacks some. The table has tens of thousands of clones, 65% to 85% seen once. The CDR3 has 15 amino acids. With V trimmed by 5 bases and J by 3 bases, 7 bases remained unmatched. CDR1 SGHKS and CDR2 YYEKEE come from the germline V gene (reference sequence). The rearrangement links TRBV5-5 to TRBJ1-2, with 10 bases that match TRBD1. The source of this sequence is an older woman with lung cancer. Sequencing input: PBMCs. DNA of the CDR3: TGTGCCAGCAGTCAGACAGGGGGCAATGACTATGGCTACACCTTC. It encodes CASSQTGGNDYGYTF.